This is a list of T cell receptor beta chains from one sample in a study of cytomegalovirus exposure and HLA in healthy donors. Assay: immunoSEQ multiplex PCR; the TCRdb copy retains only in-frame clones and omits some. The sample lists 140,000 to 150,000 clones, roughly three fifths occurring once. The specimen was PBMCs. The receptors were sampled from a male donor in good health and CMV-seronegative. Both conserved end residues are part of each CDR3. D genes are given only for firm matches. Size tells how often a clone was seen (once, few, many) or the class of an expanded clone, and some rows leave it out.

v_gene: TRBV27
d_gene: .
abundance: few
j_gene: TRBJ1-1
CDR3nt: TGTGCCAGCAGTTTGTGGGCTATCGGCACTGAAGCTTTCTTT
CDR3aa: CASSLWAIGTEAFF

v_gene: TRBV11-2
d_gene: TRBD1
abundance: .
j_gene: TRBJ1-5
CDR3nt: TGTGCCAGCCCCGAAGGGGGCTACAGTCAGCCCCAGCATTTT
CDR3aa: CASPEGGYSQPQHF

v_gene: TRBV4-3
d_gene: .
abundance: few
j_gene: TRBJ2-3
CDR3nt: TGCGCCAGCAGCCAAGAGACGGGGTATAGCACAGATACGCAGTATTTT
CDR3aa: CASSQETGYSTDTQYF

v_gene: TRBV9
d_gene: TRBD2
abundance: .
j_gene: TRBJ2-5
CDR3nt: TGTGCCAGCAGCGTAGGTACTAGCGGGGGGTCACAAGAGACCCAGTACTTC
CDR3aa: CASSVGTSGGSQETQYF

v_gene: TRBV7-2
d_gene: TRBD2
abundance: .
j_gene: TRBJ2-1
CDR3nt: TGTGCCAGCAGCTTACCTGGGGGAACTAGCGGGGTTCGCAATGAGCAGTTCTTC
CDR3aa: CASSLPGGTSGVRNEQFF

v_gene: TRBV12-5
d_gene: TRBD1
abundance: .
j_gene: TRBJ2-5
CDR3nt: TGTGCTAGTGCCCTGGACAGGGGGCTCGGAGAGACCCAGTACTTC
CDR3aa: CASALDRGLGETQYF

v_gene: TRBV6-5
d_gene: .
abundance: few
j_gene: TRBJ2-2
CDR3nt: TGTGCCAGCAAAAACGGCGGACTGAACACCGGGGAGCTGTTTTTT
CDR3aa: CASKNGGLNTGELFF

v_gene: TRBV15
d_gene: .
abundance: .
j_gene: TRBJ2-7
CDR3nt: TGTGCCACCAGCAGAGGTTTTGATGGGAGCTCCTACGAGCAGTACTTC
CDR3aa: CATSRGFDGSSYEQYF

v_gene: TRBV7-8
d_gene: TRBD1
abundance: .
j_gene: TRBJ2-3
CDR3nt: TGTGCCAGCAGCCCCGGACAGGGGATCACTAGCACAGATACGCAGTATTTT
CDR3aa: CASSPGQGITSTDTQYF

v_gene: TRBV2
d_gene: .
abundance: .
j_gene: TRBJ2-5
CDR3nt: TGTGCCAGCGGGGGGGGGCTTAGGTTGGAGACCCAGTACTTC
CDR3aa: CASGGGLRLETQYF

v_gene: TRBV4-1
d_gene: .
abundance: .
j_gene: TRBJ1-5
CDR3nt: TGCGCCAGCAGTCAGTACAGGGTAGGAGAAAGCAATCAGCCCCAGCATTTT
CDR3aa: CASSQYRVGESNQPQHF

v_gene: TRBV10-1
d_gene: TRBD1
abundance: .
j_gene: TRBJ2-7
CDR3nt: TGCGCCAGCAGTGTTTTGGACAGGCCCTACGAGCAGTACTTC
CDR3aa: CASSVLDRPYEQYF

v_gene: TRBV4-1
d_gene: TRBD1
abundance: .
j_gene: TRBJ1-6
CDR3nt: TGCGCCAGCAGCCCGTGGGGGACAGGGTTTTCACCCCTCCACTTT
CDR3aa: CASSPWGTGFSPLHF

v_gene: TRBV4-1
d_gene: TRBD1
abundance: .
j_gene: TRBJ1-1
CDR3nt: TGCGCCAGCAGCCAACTGGACAGGGAGGACACTGAAGCTTTCTTT
CDR3aa: CASSQLDREDTEAFF

v_gene: TRBV9
d_gene: TRBD1
abundance: .
j_gene: TRBJ2-5
CDR3nt: TGTGCCAGCACCACAGGACAGGGGAGTGTACAGACCCAGTACTTC
CDR3aa: CASTTGQGSVQTQYF

v_gene: TRBV6-5
d_gene: .
abundance: .
j_gene: TRBJ1-6
CDR3nt: TGTGCCAGCGCCGCGGGATATAATTCACCCCTCCACTTT
CDR3aa: CASAAGYNSPLHF

v_gene: TRBV25-1
d_gene: TRBD1
abundance: .
j_gene: TRBJ1-2
CDR3nt: TGTGCCAGCAGGGGACAGGGGCTTTTTGGCTACACCTTC
CDR3aa: CASRGQGLFGYTF

v_gene: TRBV15
d_gene: .
abundance: .
j_gene: TRBJ1-1
CDR3nt: TGTGCCACCAGCAGCCCCGGGGATATGAACACTGAAGCTTTCTTT
CDR3aa: CATSSPGDMNTEAFF

v_gene: TRBV5-8
d_gene: TRBD1
abundance: .
j_gene: TRBJ1-5
CDR3nt: TGTGCCAGCAGCCCCGGGACAGGGAATTATCAGCCCCAGCATTTT
CDR3aa: CASSPGTGNYQPQHF

v_gene: TRBV27
d_gene: TRBD1
abundance: .
j_gene: TRBJ1-2
CDR3nt: TGTGCCAGCAGGGGGGGACAGGCTGCGTATGGCTACACCTTC
CDR3aa: CASRGGQAAYGYTF

v_gene: TRBV6-5
d_gene: .
abundance: .
j_gene: TRBJ1-5
CDR3nt: TGTGCCAGCAGCAGAGGACAGAATAGCAATCAGCCCCAGCATTTT
CDR3aa: CASSRGQNSNQPQHF

v_gene: TRBV5-1
d_gene: .
abundance: .
j_gene: TRBJ1-4
CDR3nt: TGCGCCAGCAGCTTGGGCGGGTTTGGTGAAAAACTGTTTTTT
CDR3aa: CASSLGGFGEKLFF

v_gene: TRBV10-3
d_gene: .
abundance: .
j_gene: TRBJ2-7
CDR3nt: TGTGCCACGGCCGGGAGCGACTACGAGCAGTACTTC
CDR3aa: CATAGSDYEQYF

v_gene: TRBV4-1
d_gene: TRBD1
abundance: .
j_gene: TRBJ1-1
CDR3nt: TGCGCCAGCAGCCAACCCAGGGGGCTCGGTACTGAAGCTTTCTTT
CDR3aa: CASSQPRGLGTEAFF

v_gene: TRBV6-4
d_gene: .
abundance: few
j_gene: TRBJ1-2
CDR3nt: TGTGCCAGCAGTGACTCCGGAGGGTCTGGCTACACCTTC
CDR3aa: CASSDSGGSGYTF

v_gene: TRBV5-5
d_gene: TRBD1
abundance: .
j_gene: TRBJ2-1
CDR3nt: TGTGCCAGCAGCTGGACAGGGGGCAATGAGCAGTTCTTC
CDR3aa: CASSWTGGNEQFF

v_gene: TRBV29-1
d_gene: .
abundance: few
j_gene: TRBJ2-4
CDR3nt: TGCAGCGTTGGATCAGGGTGGGAAAACATTCAGTACTTC
CDR3aa: CSVGSGWENIQYF

v_gene: TRBV7-9
d_gene: .
abundance: .
j_gene: TRBJ2-1
CDR3nt: TGTGCCAGCAGCTTTAGGGTTGGGGAGCATGAGCAGTTCTTC
CDR3aa: CASSFRVGEHEQFF

v_gene: TRBV28
d_gene: .
abundance: .
j_gene: TRBJ2-7
CDR3nt: TGTGCCAGCAGTTTTCCCTGGACAGCGAGCTCCTACGAGCAGTACTTC
CDR3aa: CASSFPWTASSYEQYF

v_gene: TRBV5-1
d_gene: .
abundance: .
j_gene: TRBJ2-1
CDR3nt: TGCGCCAGCAGCTTGGTCGGGGATGGTTATGGTGAGCAGTTCTTC
CDR3aa: CASSLVGDGYGEQFF

v_gene: TRBV28
d_gene: TRBD1
abundance: few
j_gene: TRBJ2-1
CDR3nt: TGTGCCAGCAGTTTAACAGGGGGGAACTACAATGAGCAGTTCTTC
CDR3aa: CASSLTGGNYNEQFF

v_gene: TRBV2
d_gene: TRBD1
abundance: .
j_gene: TRBJ2-3
CDR3nt: TGTGCCAGCATCCTTCGTGCGGGACAGGGGCTGGCAGATACGCAGTATTTT
CDR3aa: CASILRAGQGLADTQYF

v_gene: TRBV9
d_gene: .
abundance: .
j_gene: TRBJ1-2
CDR3nt: TGTGCCAGCAGCGCGAGGGAGGACGGAGTCTATGGCTACACCTTC
CDR3aa: CASSAREDGVYGYTF

v_gene: TRBV5-6
d_gene: TRBD1
abundance: .
j_gene: TRBJ1-4
CDR3nt: TGTGCCAGCAGCCCCGGGACAGGGAATGAAAAACTGTTTTTT
CDR3aa: CASSPGTGNEKLFF

v_gene: TRBV4-1
d_gene: .
abundance: .
j_gene: TRBJ1-4
CDR3nt: TGCGCCAGCAGCCAAGAAGATCGGGGAGGGAATGAAAAACTGTTTTTT
CDR3aa: CASSQEDRGGNEKLFF

v_gene: TRBV14
d_gene: TRBD1
abundance: few
j_gene: TRBJ1-1
CDR3nt: TGTGCCAGCAGCCTCCCGACAGGGAAAGCTTTCTTT
CDR3aa: CASSLPTGKAFF

v_gene: TRBV28
d_gene: TRBD1
abundance: few
j_gene: TRBJ1-1
CDR3nt: TGTGCCAGCAGTAAAAGAAATAACCCGAGGGGGCGATTGGTTGAAGCTTTCTTT
CDR3aa: CASSKRNNPRGRLVEAFF

v_gene: TRBV9
d_gene: TRBD1
abundance: .
j_gene: TRBJ2-1
CDR3nt: TGTGCCAGCAGCGTAAGGCGGGACAGGGTATACAATGAGCAGTTCTTC
CDR3aa: CASSVRRDRVYNEQFF

v_gene: TRBV7-2
d_gene: TRBD2
abundance: .
j_gene: TRBJ2-3
CDR3nt: TGTGCCAGCAGCTTAGGGGGGACTACCACAGATACGCAGTATTTT
CDR3aa: CASSLGGTTTDTQYF

v_gene: TRBV2
d_gene: TRBD2
abundance: once
j_gene: TRBJ2-5
CDR3nt: TGTGCCAGCAGTGGTGTCCTAGCGGGGGTCGCAGAGACCCAGTACTTC
CDR3aa: CASSGVLAGVAETQYF

v_gene: TRBV29-1
d_gene: TRBD2
abundance: few
j_gene: TRBJ2-3
CDR3nt: TGCAGCGTTGCCGGACTAGCGGAGCTTGGAGATACGCAGTATTTT
CDR3aa: CSVAGLAELGDTQYF

v_gene: TRBV29-1
d_gene: TRBD1
abundance: .
j_gene: TRBJ2-1
CDR3nt: TGCAGCGTTGACACAGGGGGCACTTACAATGAGCAGTTCTTC
CDR3aa: CSVDTGGTYNEQFF

v_gene: TRBV2
d_gene: TRBD1
abundance: few
j_gene: TRBJ1-1
CDR3nt: TGTGCCAGCTCTCTACAGGGGTGGGGTGGCACTGAAGCTTTCTTT
CDR3aa: CASSLQGWGGTEAFF

v_gene: TRBV10-3
d_gene: TRBD1
abundance: .
j_gene: TRBJ2-3
CDR3nt: TGTGCCATGGGACAGTTTAACACAGATACGCAGTATTTT
CDR3aa: CAMGQFNTDTQYF

v_gene: TRBV6-5
d_gene: TRBD1
abundance: .
j_gene: TRBJ2-1
CDR3nt: TGTGCCAGCAGTGCGGACAGGGGCTCCTACAATGAGCAGTTCTTC
CDR3aa: CASSADRGSYNEQFF